This TCR beta chain was recovered during a study of T-cell reconstitution after alpha-beta-depleted transplantation in children. The sample holds many counts of this clonotype. Unique molecular identifiers were incorporated into the prepared TCRbeta library. Via MiXCR, TCRdb re-called the PCR reads, giving one row per CDR3 protein. Found here are around 600,000 distinct CDR3 sequences, around 16% of them singletons; the top ten hold approximately 1%. Sample: PBMCs from the stem cell graft donor, taken from the stem cell graft. The TCR sequence derives from a human donor who donated a stem cell graft to a child with acute myeloid leukemia.

CDR3 region: CSGTDYTEAFF. The CDR3 DNA follows: TGCAGTGGGACAGATTACACTGAAGCTTTCTTT. The rearrangement links TRBV20-1 to TRBJ1-1, with D possibly TRBD1 on 6 matching bases. Trimming left V 7 bases short and J 3 bases short, with 9 bases between. CDR3 size: 11 residues. Germline V gene data show CDR1 as DFQATT and CDR2 as SNEGSKA (reference sequence).